A selection of T cell receptor beta chains follows, all from one sample in a study of CD8 T cells in ankylosing spondylitis. TCRdb reprocessed the 5' RACE reads via MiXCR and lists one record per CDR3 protein. The data hold some 240,000 distinct CDR3 sequences, with around 7.8% observed a single time. Specimen: blood, either unsorted or a sorted T cell fraction (not recorded which). The receptors were gathered from a male donor with ankylosing spondylitis or in good health (not recorded which). Each CDR3 is given with its conserved first and last residue. The order of the fields is D gene, J gene, clone size, V gene, CDR3 protein, CDR3 DNA. D genes are given only for firm matches. A row's size may be missing; if present it is once, few, many or a size class.

d_call: .
j_call: TRBJ2-3
clone_size: many
v_call: TRBV4-3
cdr3_aa: CASSPRTTGDTQYF
cdr3_nt: TGCGCCAGCAGCCCTCGGACCACTGGGGATACGCAGTATTTT

d_call: .
j_call: TRBJ2-1
clone_size: .
v_call: TRBV3-1
cdr3_aa: CASSRSGEQFF
cdr3_nt: TGTGCCAGCAGCCGTAGCGGAGAGCAGTTCTTC

d_call: .
j_call: TRBJ2-3
clone_size: many
v_call: TRBV12-3/TRBV12-4
cdr3_aa: CASSWRGTDTQYF
cdr3_nt: TGTGCCAGCAGTTGGCGCGGCACAGATACGCAGTATTTT

d_call: TRBD2
j_call: TRBJ2-1
clone_size: many
v_call: TRBV20-1
cdr3_aa: CSAQKGLAGAYNEQFF
cdr3_nt: TGCAGTGCTCAGAAGGGACTAGCGGGGGCCTACAATGAGCAGTTCTTC

d_call: TRBD1
j_call: TRBJ2-7
clone_size: .
v_call: TRBV5-1
cdr3_aa: CASSLVSTGSSYEQYF
cdr3_nt: TGCGCCAGCAGCTTGGTGTCGACAGGGAGCTCCTACGAGCAGTACTTC

d_call: TRBD2
j_call: TRBJ2-3
clone_size: .
v_call: TRBV30
cdr3_aa: CAWSLWGGSDTQYF
cdr3_nt: TGTGCCTGGAGTCTGTGGGGGGGATCAGATACGCAGTATTTT

d_call: TRBD1
j_call: TRBJ1-2
clone_size: many
v_call: TRBV27
cdr3_aa: CASSLRTGVGYTF
cdr3_nt: TGTGCCAGCAGTTTAAGGACAGGGGTCGGCTACACCTTC

d_call: TRBD1
j_call: TRBJ1-1
clone_size: few
v_call: TRBV7-2
cdr3_aa: CASSVDRENTEAFF
cdr3_nt: TGTGCCAGCAGCGTAGACAGGGAGAACACTGAAGCTTTCTTT

d_call: .
j_call: TRBJ1-4
clone_size: many
v_call: TRBV9
cdr3_aa: CASSVGPKEEKLFF
cdr3_nt: TGTGCCAGCAGCGTAGGCCCCAAGGAGGAAAAACTGTTTTTT

d_call: .
j_call: TRBJ1-1
clone_size: .
v_call: TRBV9
cdr3_aa: CASSPGQRGTEAFF
cdr3_nt: TGTGCCAGCAGCCCCGGACAGCGGGGGACTGAAGCTTTCTTT

d_call: .
j_call: TRBJ2-3
clone_size: many
v_call: TRBV4-3
cdr3_aa: CASSQEWILRADTQYF
cdr3_nt: TGCGCCAGCAGCCAAGAATGGATTCTTAGGGCAGATACGCAGTATTTT

d_call: .
j_call: TRBJ1-1
clone_size: .
v_call: TRBV7-9
cdr3_aa: CASTPTGGRRINTEAFF
cdr3_nt: TGTGCCAGCACCCCCACTGGGGGACGTCGGATCAACACTGAAGCTTTCTTT